The 5 T cell receptor beta chains presented below share a single source sample, sequenced in a study of blood T cell repertoires in COVID-19. Sequenced by immunoSEQ multiplex PCR; TCRdb stores in-frame clones only, minus some. The sample has roughly 70,000 clones, approximately 83% seen once. The sequenced material came from peripheral blood. The receptors were gathered from a woman in her sixties with acute or convalescent COVID-19.

This clone has a single count. The gene calls are TRBV5-1 and TRBJ2-5, with D maybe TRBD2 (7 bases). Trimming stripped 7 bases from V and 2 bases from J, with 9 bases between. CDR3 size: 12 residues. Germline-derived CDR1 and CDR2 are SGHRS and YFSETQ. CDR3 in DNA: TGCGCCAGCCGGGGGGCACAAGAGACCCAGTACTTC. Its translation: CASRGAQETQYF.

This CDR3 reads CASSLGLQGSPLHF. In DNA, the CDR3 is TGTGCCAGCAGCTTAGGATTGCAGGGGTCACCCCTCCACTTT. V is TRBV7-3 and J is TRBJ1-6; D may be TRBD1 (6 bases). The germline V gene encodes CDR1 SGHTA and CDR2 FQGTGA. This CDR3 region has 14 residues. With 2 bases removed from V and 10 bases from J, the gap between germline ends came to 12 bases.

J is TRBJ2-1 and V is TRBV11-3; maybe TRBD2 (5 bases). Trimming took 1 base from V and 4 from J, leaving 14 bases between them. Germline-derived CDR1 and CDR2 are SGHNT and YENEEA. The CDR3 consists of 16 residues. CDR3 nucleotide sequence: TGTGCCAGCAGCTTAGCAGAGGGCTTTACTTACAATGAGCAGTTCTTC. Its protein product is CASSLAEGFTYNEQFF.

The CDR3 loop is CASSERGKTQYF. As DNA, the CDR3 is TGTGCCAGCAGTGAACGCGGTAAAACGCAGTATTTT. J is TRBJ2-3 and V is TRBV2; no clear D gene. From germline, CDR1 is SNHLY and CDR2 FYNNEI. This CDR3 region has 12 residues. Trimming shortened V by 2 bases and J by 9 bases, and 9 bases separated the two germline ends. The entire variable domain, with the rest obtained from reference TRBV2 and TRBJ2-3, is as follows: EPEVTQTPSHQVTQMGQEVILRCVPISNHLYFYWYRQILGQKVEFLVSFYNNEISEKSEIFDDQFSVERPDGSNFTLKIRSTKLEDSAMYFCASSERGKTQYFGPGTRLTVL.

The V call is TRBV19, the J call TRBJ1-6, with D maybe TRBD1 (5 bases). Germline V gene data show CDR1 as LNHDA and CDR2 as SQIVND (reference sequence). Trimming shortened V by 10 bases and J by 10 bases, and 17 bases separated the two germline ends. The CDR3 is 13 amino acids. CDR3 bases: TGTGCCACCTCGGGGGGGGAGAGATCACCCCTCCACTTT. Protein: CATSGGERSPLHF.